This TCR beta chain originates from a study of blood T cell repertoires in COVID-19. On the study more broadly: Acute and convalescent COVID-19 specimens originated in the United States, Italy and Spain. From T cells, B-cell-depleted T cells, or PBMCs came the material, which was cDNA or gDNA.

CDR1 and CDR2 from the germline V gene are DFQATT and SNEGSKA (reference sequence). V was cut by 3 bases and J by 9 bases, with 9 bases left in between. The CDR3 is made up of 11 amino acids. In the original processing: Estimation of nucleated cell counts relied on the amplification of reference gene primers. The method was immunoSEQ multiplex PCR; TCRdb's version includes in-frame clones alone and lacks a portion of them. V and J calls plus clone size are reproduced from that table; the DNA served to infer D and trimming. The table includes about 70,000 clones, approximately 92% detected once. The rearrangement links TRBV20-1 to TRBJ2-1; D remains ambiguous. Specimen: peripheral blood. The clonotype comes from a man aged 50-59 years with active COVID-19. CDR3: CSASTFLEQFF. The CDR3 bases are TGCAGTGCTAGCACTTTCCTTGAGCAGTTCTTC.